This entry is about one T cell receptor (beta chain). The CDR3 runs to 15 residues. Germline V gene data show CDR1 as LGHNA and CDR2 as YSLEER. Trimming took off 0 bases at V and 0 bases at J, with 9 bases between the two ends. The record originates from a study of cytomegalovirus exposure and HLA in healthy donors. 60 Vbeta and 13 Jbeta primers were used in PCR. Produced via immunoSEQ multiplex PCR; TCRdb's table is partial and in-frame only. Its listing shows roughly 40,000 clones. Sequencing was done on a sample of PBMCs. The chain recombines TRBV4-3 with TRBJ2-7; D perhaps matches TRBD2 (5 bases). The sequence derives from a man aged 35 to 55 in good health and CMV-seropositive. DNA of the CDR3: TGCGCCAGCAGCCAAGAAAGGACTCGCTCCTACGAGCAGTACTTC. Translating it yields CASSQERTRSYEQYF.